The 15 T cell receptor beta chains reported below all come from one sample, sequenced in a study of response to subunit inactivated influenza vaccine. TCRdb re-called the RT-PCR reads with MiXCR, one entry per CDR3 protein. Of hundreds of thousands of distinct CDR3 sequences in the sample, around 11% were seen once. These data were also reused for a study on T cells expressing NK-cell markers. Turning to that study: The authors generated TCR beta cDNA through 5'RACE template switching with UMIs.

Sequencing was performed on PBMCs from blood, taken on the day of vaccination. These receptors came from a man between 50 and 59 years old who received an inactivated influenza vaccine.

This clonotype showed up just a few times. CDR3: CASSLDNYRGYTF. As DNA, the CDR3 is TGTGCCAGCAGCTTGGACAATTATCGTGGCTACACCTTC. The chain couples TRBV7-2 to TRBJ1-2, with D tentatively TRBD1 (5 bases). CDR3 length equals 13 residues. CDR1 is SGHTA and CDR2 is FQGNSA in the germline V gene. The germline V and J ends were trimmed by 3 bases and 7 bases, with 12 bases remaining between them.

This clonotype was recorded a few times. The chain recombines TRBV4-1 with TRBJ2-7; D remains unclear. Germline V gene lookup returns CDR1 MGHRA and CDR2 YSYEKL. The V end lost 1 base, the J end lost 2 bases, and 9 bases lay between the germline ends. This CDR3 region has 14 residues. As DNA, the CDR3 is TGCGCCAGCAGCCAAGGTTGGCGTCCCTACGAGCAGTACTTC. Protein product: CASSQGWRPYEQYF.

This clonotype appeared many times. The V and J genes are TRBV27 and TRBJ2-2, with 9 positions matching TRBD1. The CDR3 is 15 amino acids. CDR1 and CDR2 (germline): MNHEY, SMNVEV (reference sequence). Germline trimming cut 3 bases from V and 5 bases from J; bases unmatched to any gene: 4. The CDR3 DNA follows: TGTGCCAGCAGTTTTGGGACAGGGAGAACCGGGGAGCTGTTTTTT. This sequence encodes CASSFGTGRTGELFF.

This clonotype has more than one count but fewer than ten. The V and J genes are TRBV12-3 or TRBV12-4 and TRBJ2-7, with a weak D call TRBD2 (6 bases). Between the trimmed V and J ends, which lost 3 bases and 2 bases, there was a span of 17 bases. This CDR3 is built from 16 residues. The CDR3: CASSLTNSGPTYEQYF. The CDR3 DNA reads TGTGCCAGCAGTTTGACGAATAGCGGCCCAACCTACGAGCAGTACTTC.

This clonotype has just a few counts. This sequence joins TRBV11-2 and TRBJ2-1; TRBD2 matches 9 bases. Germline assignment: CDR1 SGHAT and CDR2 FQNNGV. V shed 1 base, J shed 7 bases, and the junction held 5 bases outside the gene matches. This CDR3 is built from 15 residues. The CDR3 DNA reads TGTGCCAGCAGCTTAGTTGCGGGGGGGATTAATGAGCAGTTCTTC. This encodes CASSLVAGGINEQFF.

The V call is TRBV6-1, the J call TRBJ1-3; TRBD1 matches at 9 bases. This CDR3 contains 14 residues. Germline trimming cut 8 bases from V and 2 bases from J; bases unmatched to any gene: 4. The germline gives CDR1 MNHNS, CDR2 SASEGT. CDR3 residues: CASGQGLTGNTIYF. CDR3 bases: TGTGCCAGCGGACAGGGGTTGACTGGAAACACCATATATTTT.

This clonotype was seen a few times. The chain employs TRBV7-9 and TRBJ2-6; D is uncertain. Germline V gene data show CDR1 as SEHNR and CDR2 as FQNEAQ (reference sequence). The CDR3 is 16 amino acids. V lost 5 bases to trimming and J lost 2 bases, with 13 bases between them. CDR3: CASSPPWGTGANVLTF. CDR3 bases: TGTGCCAGCAGCCCCCCCTGGGGTACTGGGGCCAACGTCCTGACTTTC.

This clonotype showed up just a few times. J is TRBJ2-1 and V is TRBV12-3 or TRBV12-4; TRBD2 matches 7 bases. This CDR3 is 19 amino acids long. V was pared by 3 bases and J by 2 bases, with 16 bases of the junction left unmatched. Here the CDR3 reads CASSFGPVVGRIPYNEQFF. The CDR3 coding sequence is TGTGCCAGCAGTTTCGGGCCTGTCGTCGGGAGGATTCCCTACAATGAGCAGTTCTTC.

This clonotype was detected only a few times. This chain connects TRBV7-9 to TRBJ2-7, with D tentatively TRBD1 or TRBD2 (6 bases each). This CDR3 has 13 amino acids. Trimming left V 2 bases short and J 7 bases short, with 12 bases between. CDR1 is SEHNR and CDR2 is FQNEAQ in the germline V gene (reference sequence). The CDR3 sequence is CASSLMGGWEQYF. CDR3 DNA sequence: TGTGCCAGCAGCTTAATGGGGGGCTGGGAGCAGTACTTC.

The chain couples TRBV14 to TRBJ2-7; possibly TRBD1 or TRBD2 for D (6 bases each). Trimming stripped 8 bases from V and 5 bases from J, with 16 bases between. Looked up from germline, CDR1 is SGHDN and CDR2 is FVKESK. This CDR3 comprises 13 residues. CDR3 sequence: CASRAGGRNEQYF. The CDR3 DNA reads as TGTGCCAGCCGGGCTGGGGGGCGAAACGAGCAGTACTTC.

This clonotype has more than one count but fewer than ten. The CDR3 loop reads CAWSVGSGVYNEQFF. CDR3 nucleotides: TGTGCCTGGAGTGTTGGCAGCGGGGTTTACAATGAGCAGTTCTTC. The chain recombines TRBV30 with TRBJ2-1; TRBD2 matches 7 bases. Trimming took 0 bases from V and 4 from J; bases not matched to a gene: 6. The CDR3 extends over 15 amino acids. Germline CDR1 is GTSNPN and CDR2 is SVGIG (reference sequence).

This clonotype has a handful of counts. The rearrangement uses TRBV5-6 and TRBJ2-5; tentative D call: TRBD2 (5 bases). Germline V gene sequence: CDR1 SGHDT, CDR2 YYEEEE. The CDR3 contains 15 residues. The V and J ends lost 5 bases and 5 bases respectively, with 19 bases between them. Written as DNA, the CDR3 is TGTGCCAGCAGTATGGACTGGGGTGGGTCTGAGACCCAGTACTTC. Translated: CASSMDWGGSETQYF.

The sample holds a few counts of this clonotype. The V and J genes are TRBV5-1 and TRBJ2-5; a possible D gene is TRBD1 (6 bases). V was trimmed by 5 bases and J by 1 base, leaving 15 bases between them. The CDR3 consists of 15 residues. CDR1 and CDR2 (germline): SGHRS, YFSETQ. CDR3 region: CASRITGSPQETQYF. CDR3 in DNA: TGCGCCAGCAGGATAACAGGGTCCCCCCAAGAGACCCAGTACTTC.

This chain connects TRBV7-9 to TRBJ2-7; 11 bases match TRBD2. With V trimmed by 5 bases and J by 4 bases, 7 bases remained unmatched. The length of the CDR3 is 15 residues. CDR1 is SEHNR, CDR2 FQNEAQ, per germline (reference sequence). The CDR3 loop reads CASSARTSGRYEQYF. Here the CDR3 DNA reads TGTGCCAGCAGCGCTCGGACTAGCGGGCGTTACGAGCAGTACTTC.

Here the CDR3 DNA reads TGTGCCAGCAGTTTTATGGGGGAGACCCAGTACTTC. This codes for CASSFMGETQYF. The rearrangement joins TRBV12-3 or TRBV12-4 to TRBJ2-5; no clear D. This CDR3 comprises 12 residues. V was shortened by 3 bases and J by 5 bases, with 7 bases between the two germline ends.